Below are 9 T cell receptor beta chains sequenced from a single sample in a study of cytomegalovirus exposure and HLA in healthy donors. The PCR used 60 Vbeta and 13 Jbeta primers. Data came from immunoSEQ multiplex PCR; TCRdb stores just in-frame clones and leaves some out. The sample carries about 98,000 clones, under 75% recorded once. Sequenced input: PBMCs. Receptors originate from a man aged 45-65 years in good health and CMV-seronegative.

This clone was seen a handful of times. V is TRBV28 and J is TRBJ1-5; a possible D gene is TRBD1 (5 bases). Germline V gene sequence: CDR1 MDHEN, CDR2 SYDVKM. The V and J ends lost 8 bases and 6 bases respectively, with 11 bases between them. CDR3 length: 12 residues. Written as DNA, the CDR3 is TGTGCCAGCGCAACCGGGGGTCAGCCCCAGCATTTT. This sequence encodes CASATGGQPQHF.

The gene calls are TRBV7-2 and TRBJ2-7, with D possibly TRBD1 on 5 matching bases. Germline CDR1 reads SGHTA; CDR2 reads FQGNSA. CDR3 size: 15 residues. The V and J ends lost 5 bases and 3 bases respectively, with 17 bases between them. CDR3 region: CASSDASGYLYEQYF. Here the CDR3 DNA reads TGTGCCAGCAGCGACGCCTCAGGGTATCTCTACGAGCAGTACTTC.

This clone was seen only once. The chain joins TRBV7-6 to TRBJ1-1; TRBD1 aligns across 10 bases. The germline gives CDR1 SGHVS, CDR2 FNYEAQ. The CDR3 is made up of 18 amino acids. With V trimmed by 0 bases and J by 4 bases, 11 bases remained unmatched. The CDR3: CASSLASVGTGVGTEAFF. The CDR3 DNA is TGTGCCAGCAGCTTAGCTAGTGTAGGGACAGGGGTAGGCACTGAAGCTTTCTTT.

The V gene is TRBV30, the J gene TRBJ1-2, with TRBD1 identical over 8 bases. Per germline, CDR1 GTSNPN and CDR2 SVGIG (reference sequence). The CDR3 is 15 amino acids. Trimming at V came to 2 bases and at J to 4 bases, leaving 9 bases not matched to a gene. The CDR3 DNA sequence: TGTGCCTGGAGTTTTGGACAGGGAGGACCCTATGGCTACACCTTC. Its translation: CAWSFGQGGPYGYTF.

The chain links TRBV18 to TRBJ2-6, with D possibly matching TRBD1 (5 bases). Germline V gene data show CDR1 as KGHSH and CDR2 as LQKENI. The CDR3 totals 16 residues. Trimming removed 1 base at V and 1 base at J, with 8 bases between. This chain's CDR3 is CASSPLGLSGANVLTF. As DNA, the CDR3 is TGTGCCAGCTCACCACTGGGGCTATCTGGGGCCAACGTCCTGACTTTC. Looking up the rest from reference TRBV18 and TRBJ2-6 gives the full variable domain: NAGVMQNPRHLVRRRGQEARLRCSPMKGHSHVYWYRQLPEEGLKFMVYLQKENIIDESGMPKERFSAEFPKEGPSILRIQQVVRGDSAAYFCASSPLGLSGANVLTFGAGSRLTVL.

This chain links TRBV4-1 with TRBJ2-7; TRBD1 matches 8 bases. The V gene end was trimmed by 0 bases and the J gene end by 5 bases; junction bases not matched to a gene: 6. CDR1 is MGHRA, CDR2 YSYEKL, per germline. CDR3 length: 15 residues. The CDR3 sequence: CASSQDRGQGNEQYF. The CDR3 DNA is TGCGCCAGCAGCCAAGATAGAGGACAGGGAAACGAGCAGTACTTC.

With regard to this clone: A read error may account for a junction end that differs from germline. V gene TRBV7-9 combines with J gene TRBJ2-7, with 12 bases fitting TRBD2. The CDR3 consists of 15 residues. CDR1 and CDR2 from the germline V gene are SEHNR and FQNEAQ (reference sequence). As DNA, the CDR3 is TGTTCCAGCAGCTTAGGGGGACTAGCGGGTGACGAGCAGTACTTC. Its protein is CSSSLGGLAGDEQYF.

The chain joins TRBV6-5 to TRBJ1-4; D not certain. The germline V and J ends were trimmed by 6 bases and 6 bases, with 17 bases remaining between them. Germline V gene sequence: CDR1 MNHEY, CDR2 SVGAGI. The CDR3 extends over 15 amino acids. CDR3 protein: CASRGRALDDEKLFF. Written as DNA, the CDR3 is TGTGCCAGCAGGGGGAGGGCCCTTGATGATGAAAAACTGTTTTTT.

The chain combines TRBV6-1 with TRBJ1-3, with D uncertain. V lost 0 bases, J lost 3 bases, and 9 bases lay in between. The CDR3 has 15 residues. Germline lookup yields CDR1 MNHNS and CDR2 SASEGT. The DNA for the CDR3 is TGTGCCAGCAGTGAAGCCTCCGGGGTTGGAAACACCATATATTTT. This encodes CASSEASGVGNTIYF.